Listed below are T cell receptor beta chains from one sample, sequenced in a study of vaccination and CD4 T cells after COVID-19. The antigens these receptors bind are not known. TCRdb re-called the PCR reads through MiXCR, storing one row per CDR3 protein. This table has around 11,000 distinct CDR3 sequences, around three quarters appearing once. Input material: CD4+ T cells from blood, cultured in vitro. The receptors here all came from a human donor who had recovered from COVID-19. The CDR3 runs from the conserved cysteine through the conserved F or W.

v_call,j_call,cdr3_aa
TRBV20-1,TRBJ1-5,CSARQATPNQPQHF
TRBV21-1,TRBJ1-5,CASPPGPQHF
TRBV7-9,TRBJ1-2,CASSLATGEYGYTF
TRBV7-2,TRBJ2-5,CASSLGGLAGGRETQYF
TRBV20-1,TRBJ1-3,CSAQTRGAGDSGNTIYF
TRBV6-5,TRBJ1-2,CASSYTPQYGYTF
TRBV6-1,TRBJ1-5,CASSETGGYSNQPQHF
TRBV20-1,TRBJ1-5,CSARSGRNQPQHF
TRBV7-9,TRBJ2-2,CASSFGTGVTGELFF
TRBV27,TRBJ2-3,CASSPGLAGGPQDTQYF
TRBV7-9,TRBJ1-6,CASRGTGDSPLHF
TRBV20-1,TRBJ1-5,CSARFQGYSNQPQHF
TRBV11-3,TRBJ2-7,CASSLGGSPNEQYF
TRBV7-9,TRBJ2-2,CASSSKTSGRITGELFF
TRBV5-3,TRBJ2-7,CARSPDSGPTYEQYF
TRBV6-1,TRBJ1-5,CASSSQGWGNQPQHF
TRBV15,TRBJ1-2,CATSREGISNYGYTF
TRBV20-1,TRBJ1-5,CSARDGARSSNQPQHF
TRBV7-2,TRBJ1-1,CASSPLDRGRMNTEAFF
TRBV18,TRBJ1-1,CASSPGQGNTEAFF
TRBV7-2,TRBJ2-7,CASSSQGGYYEQYF
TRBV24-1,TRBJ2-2,CATSAGRGTGELFF
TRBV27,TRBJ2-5,CASSSVDRGFETQYF
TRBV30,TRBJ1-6,CASTRSTGGFMSPLHF
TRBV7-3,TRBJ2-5,CASSLMGGGETQYF
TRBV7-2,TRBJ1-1,CASSLSGDTEAFF
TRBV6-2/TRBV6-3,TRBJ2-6,CASSLLSGANVLTF
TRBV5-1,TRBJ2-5,CASSLAGGTRETQYF
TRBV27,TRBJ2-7,CASSGGGYEQYF